This entry lists 13 T cell receptor beta chains sequenced from one sample in a study of blood T cell repertoires in COVID-19. TCRdb's copy holds only in-frame clones and misses some; the assay was immunoSEQ multiplex PCR. The data contain 250,000 to 300,000 clones, roughly 89% of them singletons. Sequences were obtained from PBMCs or T cells enriched from blood (not recorded which). Receptors originate from a woman aged 60 to 75 who had recovered from COVID-19.

The chain has TRBV6-5 and TRBJ2-3; D unresolved. The CDR3 runs to 15 residues. Germline CDR1 is MNHEY and CDR2 is SVGAGI. Trimming cost V 0 bases and J 6 bases, with 13 bases left between them. CDR3 protein: CASSYSFSTPDTQYF. Here the CDR3 DNA reads TGTGCCAGCAGTTACTCGTTCTCCACTCCGGATACGCAGTATTTT.

The chain has TRBV11-2 and TRBJ2-1; perhaps TRBD2 as D (6 bases). V was pared by 1 base and J by 4 bases, with 14 bases between. Germline CDR1 and CDR2: SGHAT and FQNNGV. The CDR3 runs to 16 residues. The CDR3 region is CASSLVTSRVYNEQFF. CDR3 DNA: TGTGCCAGCAGCTTAGTTACTAGCCGGGTTTACAATGAGCAGTTCTTC.

The V gene is TRBV6-1, the J gene TRBJ1-1; D unclear. CDR3 length: 14 residues. Trimming left V 2 bases short and J 2 bases short, with 9 bases between. CDR1 is MNHNS and CDR2 is SASEGT in the germline V gene. CDR3 DNA sequence: TGTGCCAGCAGTGAACCCGGGAGAAACACTGAAGCTTTCTTT. It specifies CASSEPGRNTEAFF.

Comments on this clone: The same CDR3 is also encoded by other DNA sequences in this sample. J is TRBJ1-1 and V is TRBV3-1 (or the pseudogene TRBV3-2), with TRBD1 matching 8 bases. There are 14 residues in the CDR3. The V gene's germline CDR1 is LGHDT and CDR2 YNNKEL (reference sequence). V shed 2 bases, J shed 2 bases, and the junction held 1 base outside the gene matches. The CDR3 sequence is CASSQQGANTEAFF. CDR3 DNA: TGTGCCAGCAGCCAACAGGGGGCCAACACTGAAGCTTTCTTT.

The chain combines TRBV5-1 with TRBJ2-1; a weak D match, TRBD1 (5 bases). Germline V CDR1 and CDR2: SGHRS, YFSETQ. V gave up 1 base and J gave up 8 bases, with 16 bases separating them. This CDR3 has 15 amino acids. CDR3 DNA: TGCGCCAGCAGCTTGTTAGGGCTAGGGGCCGATGAGCAGTTCTTC. Protein: CASSLLGLGADEQFF.

This chain links TRBV5-1 with TRBJ2-1; D uncertain. The germline V gene has CDR1 SGHRS and CDR2 YFSETQ. This CDR3 has 15 residues. V lost 0 bases and J 5 bases, leaving 12 bases between the germline ends. Here the CDR3 DNA reads TGCGCCAGCAGCTTGGATCATACTATTGACAATGAGCAGTTCTTC. It is translated as CASSLDHTIDNEQFF.

This sequence joins TRBV15 and TRBJ1-6, with 7 bases matching TRBD1. The CDR3 has 17 amino acids. V lost 6 bases and J lost 0; bases outside the gene matches: 8. CDR1 is LNHNV, CDR2 YYDKDF, per germline (reference sequence). This CDR3 is CATRSGQASSYNSPLHF. The CDR3 DNA sequence: TGTGCCACCAGATCCGGACAGGCCAGCTCCTATAATTCACCCCTCCACTTT.

This clone was seen only once. The gene calls are TRBV27 and TRBJ1-6, with TRBD1 identical over 7 bases. Per germline, CDR1 MNHEY and CDR2 SMNVEV (reference sequence). With 6 bases clipped from V and 3 bases from J, the junction kept 8 bases outside the gene matches. The CDR3 totals 16 residues. CDR3 in DNA: TGTGCCAGCAGCCCCATCGGACAGGTCTATAATTCACCCCTCCACTTT. This sequence encodes CASSPIGQVYNSPLHF.

This clone appeared a single time. This chain links TRBV28 with TRBJ2-7, with TRBD2 matching over 9 bases. The ends lost 1 base at V and 4 bases at J; junction bases unmatched: 2. Looked up from germline, CDR1 is MDHEN and CDR2 is SYDVKM. The CDR3 spans 14 residues. The CDR3 here is CASSLSGLAYEQYF. The CDR3 nucleotides read TGTGCCAGCAGTTTATCCGGACTAGCGTACGAGCAGTACTTC. Full variable domain (outside the CDR3, taken from reference TRBV28 and TRBJ2-7): DVKVTQSSRYLVKRTGEKVFLECVQDMDHENMFWYRQDPGLGLRLIYFSYDVKMKEKGDIPEGYSVSREKKERFSLILESASTNQTSMYLCASSLSGLAYEQYFGPGTRLTVT.

The chain links TRBV13 to TRBJ2-7; D gene unclear. Germline CDR1 is PRHDT and CDR2 is FYEKMQ (reference sequence). Deletions cut 2 bases from V and 4 bases from J, with 9 bases between. The CDR3 spans 13 residues. CDR3 bases: TGTGCCAGCAGCTTAACTTACAGTTACGAGCAGTACTTC. This translates into CASSLTYSYEQYF.

V and J are TRBV10-1 and TRBJ2-2, with D tentatively TRBD1 (5 bases). The V gene's germline CDR1 is WNHNN and CDR2 SYGVQD (reference sequence). This CDR3 comprises 15 residues. V was shortened by 5 bases and J by 5 bases, with 15 bases between the two germline ends. The CDR3 reads CASSKEGVGTGELFF. The CDR3 DNA reads as TGCGCCAGCAGTAAAGAAGGGGTTGGGACCGGGGAGCTGTTTTTT.

The rearrangement joins TRBV3-1 (or the pseudogene TRBV3-2) to TRBJ1-3, with D possibly being TRBD1 (6 bases). Trimming stripped 1 base from V and 1 base from J, with 11 bases between. Germline V lookup: CDR1 LGHDT, CDR2 YNNKEL (reference sequence). The CDR3 runs to 16 residues. CDR3 loop: CASSQAGRGSGNTIYF. Here the CDR3 DNA reads TGTGCCAGCAGCCAAGCCGGGAGGGGGTCTGGAAACACCATATATTTT.

V and J are TRBV6-5 and TRBJ1-5; 8 bases line up with TRBD1. CDR1 MNHEY and CDR2 SVGAGI come from the germline V gene. The CDR3 has 15 amino acids. Germline trimming cut 8 bases from V and 4 bases from J; bases unmatched to any gene: 10. The CDR3 region has the DNA TGTGCCAGCTCGAAGGACAGGGCCGGGAATCAGCCCCAGCATTTT. Residues: CASSKDRAGNQPQHF.